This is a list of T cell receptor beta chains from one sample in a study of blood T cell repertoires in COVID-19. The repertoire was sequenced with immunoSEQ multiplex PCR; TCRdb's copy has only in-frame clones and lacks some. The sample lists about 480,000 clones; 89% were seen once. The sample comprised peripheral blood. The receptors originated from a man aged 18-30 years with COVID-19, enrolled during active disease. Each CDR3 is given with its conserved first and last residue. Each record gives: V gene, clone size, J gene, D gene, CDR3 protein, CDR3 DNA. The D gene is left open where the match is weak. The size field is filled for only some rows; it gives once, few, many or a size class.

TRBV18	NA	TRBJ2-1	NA	CASSRAAGDNEQFF	TGTGCCAGCTCACGCGCGGCCGGGGACAATGAGCAGTTCTTC
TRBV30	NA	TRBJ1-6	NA	CASREFAVSPLHF	TGTGCCAGCCGGGAGTTTGCCGTTTCACCCCTCCACTTT
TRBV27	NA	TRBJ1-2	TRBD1	CASAPDRGSFGYTF	TGTGCCAGCGCGCCGGACAGGGGTAGTTTTGGCTACACCTTC
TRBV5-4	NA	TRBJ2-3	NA	CASRTRNTDTQYF	TGTGCCAGCAGGACTAGAAACACAGATACGCAGTATTTT
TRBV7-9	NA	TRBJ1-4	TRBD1	CASSQAGQGAEKLFF	TGTGCCAGCAGCCAAGCGGGACAGGGGGCTGAAAAACTGTTTTTT
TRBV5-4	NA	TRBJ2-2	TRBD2	CASSLASGGLKDTGELFF	TGTGCCAGCAGCTTGGCTAGCGGGGGGTTGAAGGACACCGGGGAGCTGTTTTTT
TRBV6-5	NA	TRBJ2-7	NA	CASRWDGSSYEQYF	TGTGCCAGCAGGTGGGACGGGAGCTCCTACGAGCAGTACTTC
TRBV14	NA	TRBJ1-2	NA	CASSQDRSYGYTF	TGTGCCAGCAGCCAAGATCGGTCTTATGGCTACACCTTC
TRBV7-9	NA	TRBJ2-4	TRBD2	CASSLGSGELAKNIQYF	TGTGCCAGCAGCTTAGGGAGCGGGGAGCTAGCCAAAAACATTCAGTACTTC
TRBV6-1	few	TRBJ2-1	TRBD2	CASSEWGGEGNNEQFF	TGTGCCAGCAGTGAATGGGGAGGGGAAGGGAACAATGAGCAGTTCTTC
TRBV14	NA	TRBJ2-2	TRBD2	CASSLLAGVVVTGELFF	TGTGCCAGCAGCCTACTAGCGGGAGTTGTTGTCACCGGGGAGCTGTTTTTT
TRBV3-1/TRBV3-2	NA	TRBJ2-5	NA	CASSQGFRESSPQYF	TGTGCCAGCAGCCAAGGATTTCGGGAGAGTAGTCCCCAGTACTTC
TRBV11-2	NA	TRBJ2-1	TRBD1	CASSVRRGPLRGNYNEQFF	TGTGCCAGCAGCGTTAGAAGGGGGCCCCTAAGAGGAAACTACAATGAGCAGTTCTTC
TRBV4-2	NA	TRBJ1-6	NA	CASSQTINSPLHF	TGTGCCAGCAGCCAAACTATTAATTCACCCCTCCACTTT
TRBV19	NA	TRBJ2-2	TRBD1	CASSTWTGGGELFF	TGTGCCAGTAGTACCTGGACAGGCGGCGGGGAGCTGTTTTTT
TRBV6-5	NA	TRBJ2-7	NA	CASSYSNTGSYEQYF	TGTGCCAGCAGTTACTCGAATACAGGGAGCTACGAGCAGTACTTC
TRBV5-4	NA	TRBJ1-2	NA	CASSSTGQYGYTF	TGTGCCAGCAGTTCCACAGGGCAGTATGGCTACACCTTC
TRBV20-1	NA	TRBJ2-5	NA	CSANFETQYF	TGCAGTGCTAACTTTGAGACCCAGTACTTC
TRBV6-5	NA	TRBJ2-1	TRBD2	CASRPTSGRWNEQFF	TGTGCCAGCAGGCCGACTAGCGGGAGATGGAATGAGCAGTTCTTC
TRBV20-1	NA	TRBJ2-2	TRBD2	CSASTSSGGASGELFF	TGCAGTGCTAGTACCTCCAGCGGGGGGGCTTCCGGGGAGCTGTTTTTT
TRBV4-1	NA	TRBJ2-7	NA	CASSQAEQENEQYF	TGCGCCAGCAGCCAAGCAGAACAGGAAAACGAGCAGTACTTC
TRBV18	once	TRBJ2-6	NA	CASLSSGANVLTF	TGTGCCAGCCTAAGCTCTGGGGCCAACGTCCTGACTTTC
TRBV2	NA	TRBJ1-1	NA	CASSEFGGPAFF	TGTGCCAGCAGTGAATTCGGGGGTCCAGCTTTCTTT
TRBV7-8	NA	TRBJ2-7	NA	CASSLLGPRSNSYEQYF	TGTGCCAGCAGCTTACTGGGCCCACGCTCAAATAGCTACGAGCAGTACTTC
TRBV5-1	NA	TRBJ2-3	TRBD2	CASSRRPGLATATDTQYF	TGCGCCAGCAGCAGGAGGCCGGGACTAGCGACAGCTACAGATACGCAGTATTTT
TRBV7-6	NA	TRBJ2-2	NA	CASSSANTGELFF	TGTGCCAGCAGCTCCGCGAACACCGGGGAGCTGTTTTTT
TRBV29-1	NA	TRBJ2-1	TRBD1	CSVLTGNTYNEQFF	TGCAGCGTCTTGACAGGGAATACCTACAATGAGCAGTTCTTC
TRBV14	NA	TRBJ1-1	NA	CASSQDIKRSTEAFF	TGTGCCAGCAGCCAAGACATAAAGAGAAGCACTGAAGCTTTCTTT
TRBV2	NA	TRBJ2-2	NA	CASSVEAGANTGELFF	TGTGCCAGCAGTGTCGAAGCGGGCGCGAACACCGGGGAGCTGTTTTTT
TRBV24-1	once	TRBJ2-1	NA	CASQRTAGPSSYNEQFF	TGTGCCTCTCAGAGAACGGCGGGCCCGAGCTCCTACAATGAGCAGTTCTTC
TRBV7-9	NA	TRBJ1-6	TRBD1	CASSLYRGSSYNSPLHF	TGTGCCAGCAGCTTATACAGGGGTTCCTCCTATAATTCACCCCTCCACTTT
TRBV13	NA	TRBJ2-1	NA	CASSLGTSYNEQFF	TGTGCCAGCAGCCTAGGTACATCCTACAATGAGCAGTTCTTC
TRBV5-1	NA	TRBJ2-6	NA	CASNERGLGANVLTF	TGCGCCAGCAACGAAAGGGGGTTAGGGGCCAACGTCCTGACTTTC
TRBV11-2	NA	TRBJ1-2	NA	CASSRQVGYGYTF	TGTGCCAGCAGTCGACAGGTGGGCTATGGCTACACCTTC
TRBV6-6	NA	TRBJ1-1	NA	CASSYQGNMANTEAFF	TGTGCCAGCAGTTACCAGGGAAACATGGCGAACACTGAAGCTTTCTTT
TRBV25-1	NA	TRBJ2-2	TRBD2	CASSEVGLAGVRGGELFF	TGTGCCAGCAGTGAAGTCGGACTAGCGGGAGTTCGGGGCGGGGAGCTGTTTTTT
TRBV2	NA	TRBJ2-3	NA	CASSVGLSDTQYF	TGTGCCAGCAGTGTAGGACTTTCAGATACGCAGTATTTT
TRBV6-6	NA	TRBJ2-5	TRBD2	CASSYSGGGPQETQYF	TGTGCCAGCAGTTACTCAGGCGGGGGGCCTCAAGAGACCCAGTACTTC
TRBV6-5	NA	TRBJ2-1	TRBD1	CASSPGTGRPGQFF	TGTGCCAGCAGCCCCGGGACAGGTAGACCTGGGCAGTTCTTC
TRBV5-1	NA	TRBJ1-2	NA	CASSAATARGYGYTF	TGCGCCAGCAGCGCCGCAACCGCAAGGGGCTATGGCTACACCTTC
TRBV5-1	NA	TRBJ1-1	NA	CASSFTGPTEAFF	TGCGCCAGCAGCTTCACAGGCCCCACTGAAGCTTTCTTT
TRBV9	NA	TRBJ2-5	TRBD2	CASSVGLAGSLSSETQYF	TGTGCCAGCAGCGTAGGGCTAGCGGGATCCCTTTCATCGGAGACCCAGTACTTC
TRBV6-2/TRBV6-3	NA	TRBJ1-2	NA	CASSYRGRSNYGYTF	TGTGCCAGCAGTTACAGAGGCCGCTCTAACTATGGCTACACCTTC
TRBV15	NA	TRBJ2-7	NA	CATSRDHSYEQYF	TGTGCCACCAGCAGAGATCACTCCTACGAGCAGTACTTC
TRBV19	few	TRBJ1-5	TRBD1	CASSTRGAGSNQPQHF	TGTGCCAGTAGTACCAGGGGGGCAGGAAGCAATCAGCCCCAGCATTTT
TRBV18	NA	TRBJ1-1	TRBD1	CATSTGGGTEAFF	TGTGCCACCTCGACAGGGGGAGGCACTGAAGCTTTCTTT
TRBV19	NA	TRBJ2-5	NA	CASSAANRALRETQYF	TGTGCCAGTAGTGCTGCAAACAGGGCTCTTAGAGAGACCCAGTACTTC
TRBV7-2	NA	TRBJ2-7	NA	CASSLRRNGRYSYEQYF	TGTGCCAGCAGCCTTAGGAGGAACGGACGATACTCCTACGAGCAGTACTTC
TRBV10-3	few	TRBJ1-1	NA	CAISSGSQGTEAFF	TGTGCCATCAGTTCCGGGTCTCAGGGCACTGAAGCTTTCTTT
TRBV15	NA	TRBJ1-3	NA	CATSRDSGSGNTIYF	TGTGCCACCAGCAGAGATAGCGGCTCTGGAAACACCATATATTTT
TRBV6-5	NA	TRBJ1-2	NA	CASSYEGANYGYTF	TGTGCCAGCAGTTACGAAGGAGCTAACTATGGCTACACCTTC
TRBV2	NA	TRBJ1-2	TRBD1	CASNTGTGDRGYTF	TGTGCCAGCAATACCGGGACAGGGGACCGTGGCTACACCTTC
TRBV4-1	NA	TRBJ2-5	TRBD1	CASSHLGRGPSPKTQYF	TGCGCCAGCAGCCACTTAGGTAGGGGGCCCTCTCCGAAGACCCAGTACTTC
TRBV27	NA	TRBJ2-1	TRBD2	CASSSGLAGLLNEQFF	TGTGCCAGCAGTTCCGGACTAGCGGGACTTCTCAATGAGCAGTTCTTC
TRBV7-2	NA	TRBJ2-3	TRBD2	CASSLRRGETDTQYF	TGTGCCAGCAGCTTAAGACGGGGGGAGACAGATACGCAGTATTTT
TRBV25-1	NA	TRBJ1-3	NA	CAIYPDRPSGNTIYF	TGTGCCATCTACCCAGACAGGCCCTCTGGAAACACCATATATTTT
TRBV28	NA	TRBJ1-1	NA	CASSLLRRAFF	TGTGCCAGCAGTTTACTAAGGAGGGCTTTCTTT
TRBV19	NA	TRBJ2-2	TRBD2	CAVKVSGRELFF	TGTGCCGTCAAAGTGAGCGGGAGAGAGCTGTTTTTT